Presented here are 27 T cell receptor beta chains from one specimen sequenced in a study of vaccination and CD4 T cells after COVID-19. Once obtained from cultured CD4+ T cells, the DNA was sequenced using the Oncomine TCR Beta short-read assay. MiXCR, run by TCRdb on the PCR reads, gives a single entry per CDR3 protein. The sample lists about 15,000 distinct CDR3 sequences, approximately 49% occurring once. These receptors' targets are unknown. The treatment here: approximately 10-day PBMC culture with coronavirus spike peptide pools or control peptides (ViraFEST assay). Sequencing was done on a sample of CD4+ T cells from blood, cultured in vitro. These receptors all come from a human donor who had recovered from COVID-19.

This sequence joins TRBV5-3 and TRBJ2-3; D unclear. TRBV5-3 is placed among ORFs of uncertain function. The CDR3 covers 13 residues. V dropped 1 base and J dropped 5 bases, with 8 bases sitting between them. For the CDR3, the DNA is TGTGCCAGAAGCTTGTGTCCGAAAGATACGCAGTATTTT. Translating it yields CARSLCPKDTQYF.

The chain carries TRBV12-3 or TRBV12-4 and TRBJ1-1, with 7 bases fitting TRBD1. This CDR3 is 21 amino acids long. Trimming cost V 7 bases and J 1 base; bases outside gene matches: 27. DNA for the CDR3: TGTGCCAGCATCCCTAGGCGCACGGGACAGACGAATTTTTTCTCGAACACTGAAGCTTTCTTT. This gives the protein CASIPRRTGQTNFFSNTEAFF.

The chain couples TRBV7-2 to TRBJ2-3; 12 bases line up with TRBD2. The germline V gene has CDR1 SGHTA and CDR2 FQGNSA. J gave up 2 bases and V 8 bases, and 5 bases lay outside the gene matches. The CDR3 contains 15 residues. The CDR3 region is CASDRTSGNTDTQYF. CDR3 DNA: TGTGCCAGCGACCGGACTAGCGGGAACACAGATACGCAGTATTTT. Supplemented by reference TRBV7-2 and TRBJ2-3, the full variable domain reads GAGVSQSPSNKVTEKGKDVELRCDPISGHTALYWYRQSLGQGLEFLIYFQGNSAPDKSGLPSDRFSAERTGGSVSTLTIQRTQQEDSAVYLCASDRTSGNTDTQYFGPGTRLTVL.

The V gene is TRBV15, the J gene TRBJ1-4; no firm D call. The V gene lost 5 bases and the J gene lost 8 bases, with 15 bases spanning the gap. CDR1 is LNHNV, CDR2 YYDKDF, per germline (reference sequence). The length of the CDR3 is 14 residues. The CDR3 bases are TGTGCCACCAGCCGACGCAGTCCGGGGGAAAAACTGTTTTTT. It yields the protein CATSRRSPGEKLFF.

Written as DNA, the CDR3 is TGTGCCAGCAGTCCTAGTCCTGGGGGTCGAGCTTTCTTT. Its protein is CASSPSPGGRAFF. The rearrangement links TRBV14 to TRBJ1-1; D is possibly TRBD1 (5 bases). Germline V gene data show CDR1 as SGHDN and CDR2 as FVKESK. V lost 6 bases, J lost 10 bases, and 18 bases lay in between. The CDR3 sequence is 13 residues long.

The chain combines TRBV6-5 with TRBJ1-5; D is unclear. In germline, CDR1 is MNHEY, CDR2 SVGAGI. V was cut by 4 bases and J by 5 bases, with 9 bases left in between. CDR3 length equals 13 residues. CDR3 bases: TGTGCCAGCAGTTGGGGTCGGGATCAGCCCCAGCATTTT. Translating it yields CASSWGRDQPQHF.

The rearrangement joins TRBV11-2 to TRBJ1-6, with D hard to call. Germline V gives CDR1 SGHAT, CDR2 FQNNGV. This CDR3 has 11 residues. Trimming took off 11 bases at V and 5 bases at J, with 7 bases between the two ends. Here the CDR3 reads CASGNNSPLHF. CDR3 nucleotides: TGTGCCTCAGGCAATAATTCACCCCTCCACTTT.

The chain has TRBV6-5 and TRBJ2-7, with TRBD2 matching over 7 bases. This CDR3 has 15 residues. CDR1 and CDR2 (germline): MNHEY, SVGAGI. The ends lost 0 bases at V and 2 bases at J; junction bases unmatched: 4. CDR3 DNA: TGTGCCAGCAGTTACTCGAAGGGGACTACCTACGAGCAGTACTTC. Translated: CASSYSKGTTYEQYF.

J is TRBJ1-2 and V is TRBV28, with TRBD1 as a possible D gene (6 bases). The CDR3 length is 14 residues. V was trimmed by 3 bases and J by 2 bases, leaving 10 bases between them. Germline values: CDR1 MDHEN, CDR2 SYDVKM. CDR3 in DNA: TGTGCCAGCAGTTTTCAAGACAGGAACTATGGCTACACCTTC. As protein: CASSFQDRNYGYTF.

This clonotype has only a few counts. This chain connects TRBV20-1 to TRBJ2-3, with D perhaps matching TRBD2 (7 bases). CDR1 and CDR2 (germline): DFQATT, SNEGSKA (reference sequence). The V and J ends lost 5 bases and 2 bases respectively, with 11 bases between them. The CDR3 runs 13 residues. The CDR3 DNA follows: TGCAGTGCTGTAGGGGGGGACACAGATACGCAGTATTTT. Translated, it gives CSAVGGDTDTQYF.

The CDR3 DNA reads as TGTGCCAGCAGGCCAGGGACAGCCTTGGGAGCTTTCTTT. It encodes CASRPGTALGAFF. The V call is TRBV6-1, the J call TRBJ1-1, with TRBD1 identical over 7 bases. This CDR3 has 13 amino acids. V trimming: 6 bases; J trimming: 10 bases; junction bases outside the gene matches: 11. CDR1 and CDR2 (germline): MNHNS, SASEGT.

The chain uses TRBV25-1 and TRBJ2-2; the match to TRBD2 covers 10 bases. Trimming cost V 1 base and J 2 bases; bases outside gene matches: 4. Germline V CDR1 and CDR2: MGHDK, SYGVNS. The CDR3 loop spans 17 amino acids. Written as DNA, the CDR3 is TGTGCCAGCAGTGAATTTAGCGGGGGGAAAAACACCGGGGAGCTGTTTTTT. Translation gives CASSEFSGGKNTGELFF.

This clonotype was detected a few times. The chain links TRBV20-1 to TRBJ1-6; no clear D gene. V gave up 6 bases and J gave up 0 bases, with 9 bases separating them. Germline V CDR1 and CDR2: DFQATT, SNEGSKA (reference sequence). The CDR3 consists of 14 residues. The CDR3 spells CSARSSSYNSPLHF. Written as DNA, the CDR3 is TGCAGTGCCCGGTCGAGCTCCTATAATTCACCCCTCCACTTT.

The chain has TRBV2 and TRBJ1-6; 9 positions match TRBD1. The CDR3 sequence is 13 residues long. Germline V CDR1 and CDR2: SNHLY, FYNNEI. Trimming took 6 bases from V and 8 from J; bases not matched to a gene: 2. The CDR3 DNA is TGTGCCAGCAGCGACAGGGGGGATTCACCCCTCCACTTT. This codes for CASSDRGDSPLHF.

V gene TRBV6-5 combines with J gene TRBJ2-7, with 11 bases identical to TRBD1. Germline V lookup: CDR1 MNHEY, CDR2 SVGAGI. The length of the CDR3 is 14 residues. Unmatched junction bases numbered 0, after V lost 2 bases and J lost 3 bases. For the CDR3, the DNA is TGTGCCAGCAGTTACGGGACAGGGGGCTACGAGCAGTACTTC. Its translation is CASSYGTGGYEQYF.

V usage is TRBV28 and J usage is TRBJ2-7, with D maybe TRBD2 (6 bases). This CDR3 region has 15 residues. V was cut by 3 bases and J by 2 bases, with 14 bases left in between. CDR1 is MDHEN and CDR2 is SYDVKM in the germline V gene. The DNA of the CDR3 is TGTGCCAGCAGTTTTGGAGGGGCTCCCACCTACGAGCAGTACTTC. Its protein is CASSFGGAPTYEQYF.

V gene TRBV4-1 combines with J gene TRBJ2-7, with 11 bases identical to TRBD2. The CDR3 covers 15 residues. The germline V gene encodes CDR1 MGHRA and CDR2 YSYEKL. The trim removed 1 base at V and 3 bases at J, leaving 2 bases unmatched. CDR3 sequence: CASSQAGTSGYEQYF. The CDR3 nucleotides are TGCGCCAGCAGCCAAGCCGGGACTAGCGGCTACGAGCAGTACTTC.

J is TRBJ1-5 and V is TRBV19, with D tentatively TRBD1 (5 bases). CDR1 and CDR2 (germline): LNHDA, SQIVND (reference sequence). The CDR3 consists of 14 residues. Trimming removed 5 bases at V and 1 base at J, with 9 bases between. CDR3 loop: CASSVQGSNQPQHF. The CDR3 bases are TGTGCCAGTAGTGTCCAGGGAAGCAATCAGCCCCAGCATTTT.

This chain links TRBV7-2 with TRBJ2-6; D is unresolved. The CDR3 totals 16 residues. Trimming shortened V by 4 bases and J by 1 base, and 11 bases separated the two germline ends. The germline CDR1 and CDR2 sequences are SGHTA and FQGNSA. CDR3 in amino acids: CASSSRYGSGANVLTF. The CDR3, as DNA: TGTGCCAGCAGCTCCCGCTACGGATCTGGGGCCAACGTCCTGACTTTC.

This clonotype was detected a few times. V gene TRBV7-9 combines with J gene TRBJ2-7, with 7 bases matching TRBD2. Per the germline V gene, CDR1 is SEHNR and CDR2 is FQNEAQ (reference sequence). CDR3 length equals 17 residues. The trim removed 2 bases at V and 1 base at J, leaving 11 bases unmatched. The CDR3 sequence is CASSLTGGGSRSYEQYF. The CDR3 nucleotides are TGTGCCAGCAGCTTAACGGGAGGAGGGTCCCGATCCTACGAGCAGTACTTC.

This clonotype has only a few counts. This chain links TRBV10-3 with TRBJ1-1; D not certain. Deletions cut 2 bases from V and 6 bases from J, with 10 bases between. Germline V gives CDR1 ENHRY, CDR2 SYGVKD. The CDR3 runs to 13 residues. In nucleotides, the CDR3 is TGTGCCATCAGTGAGATGCGGTTCGCTGAAGCTTTCTTT. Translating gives CAISEMRFAEAFF.

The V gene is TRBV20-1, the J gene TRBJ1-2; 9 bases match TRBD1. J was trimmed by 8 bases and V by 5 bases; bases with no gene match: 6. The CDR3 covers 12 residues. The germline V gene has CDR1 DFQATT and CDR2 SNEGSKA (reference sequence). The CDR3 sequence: CSALQGAQGYTF. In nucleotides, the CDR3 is TGCAGTGCTCTACAGGGGGCTCAAGGCTACACCTTC.

The CDR3 coding sequence is TGCAGTGCTACGACACCCTACAATGAGCAGTTCTTC. As protein: CSATTPYNEQFF. The chain employs TRBV20-1 and TRBJ2-1; D is ambiguous. Germline lookup yields CDR1 DFQATT and CDR2 SNEGSKA (reference sequence). CDR3 length: 12 amino acids. Between the trimmed V and J ends, which lost 4 bases and 2 bases, there was a span of 6 bases.

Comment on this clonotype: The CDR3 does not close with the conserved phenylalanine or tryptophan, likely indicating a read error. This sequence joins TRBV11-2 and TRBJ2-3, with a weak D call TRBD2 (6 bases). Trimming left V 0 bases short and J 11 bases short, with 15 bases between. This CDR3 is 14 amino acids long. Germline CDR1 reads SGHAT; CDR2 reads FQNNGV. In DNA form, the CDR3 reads TGTGCCAGCAGCTTAGATCAAGTGACTAGACAGCAGTATTCT. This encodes CASSLDQVTRQQYS.

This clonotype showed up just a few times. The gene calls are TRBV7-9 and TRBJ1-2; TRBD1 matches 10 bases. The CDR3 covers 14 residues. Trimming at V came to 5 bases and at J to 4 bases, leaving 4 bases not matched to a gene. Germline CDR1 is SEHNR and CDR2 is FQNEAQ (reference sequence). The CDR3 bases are TGTGCCAGCAGCATGACAGGGGGCGCCTATGGCTACACCTTC. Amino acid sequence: CASSMTGGAYGYTF.

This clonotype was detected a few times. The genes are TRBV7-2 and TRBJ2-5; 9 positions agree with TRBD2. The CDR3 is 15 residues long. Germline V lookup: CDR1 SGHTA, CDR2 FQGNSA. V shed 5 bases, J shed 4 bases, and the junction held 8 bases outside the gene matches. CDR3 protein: CASSPAGGRVETQYF. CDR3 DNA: TGTGCCAGCAGCCCGGCGGGCGGGAGGGTAGAGACCCAGTACTTC. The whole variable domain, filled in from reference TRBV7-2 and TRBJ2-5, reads GAGVSQSPSNKVTEKGKDVELRCDPISGHTALYWYRQSLGQGLEFLIYFQGNSAPDKSGLPSDRFSAERTGGSVSTLTIQRTQQEDSAVYLCASSPAGGRVETQYFGPGTRLLVL.

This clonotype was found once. The CDR3 DNA reads as TGTGCCAGCAGCCAGGGGACTAGCGACTACGAGCAGTACTTC. Translation gives CASSQGTSDYEQYF. The V and J genes are TRBV5-4 and TRBJ2-7; 10 nucleotides align to TRBD2. Trimming removed 4 bases from V and 3 bases from J; junction bases left unmatched: 4. Germline CDR1 reads SGHNT; CDR2 reads YYREEE (reference sequence). The CDR3 length is 14 residues.